What follows are 8 T cell receptor beta chains derived from one specimen sequenced in a study of cytomegalovirus exposure and HLA in healthy donors. The PCR used 60 Vbeta and 13 Jbeta primers. Sequencing used immunoSEQ multiplex PCR; TCRdb keeps in-frame clones, though not all of them. The sample has around 130,000 clones, roughly 82% seen once; the top ten hold more than 1.4%. Sample: PBMCs. The receptors come from a woman in her late teens or twenties in good health and CMV-seronegative.

This chain connects TRBV7-8 to TRBJ1-2; D may be TRBD1 (5 bases). The CDR3 spans 14 residues. Germline values: CDR1 SGHVS, CDR2 FQNEAQ. The V and J ends lost 4 bases and 7 bases respectively, with 16 bases between them. The CDR3 DNA reads TGTGCCAGCAGCTACACAACAGGCTTTATTGGCTACACCTTC. This encodes CASSYTTGFIGYTF.

This rearrangement joins TRBV7-9 to TRBJ2-7, with a weak D call TRBD2 (6 bases). The CDR3 contains 15 residues. The germline V and J ends were trimmed by 0 bases and 5 bases, with 14 bases remaining between them. Per the germline V gene, CDR1 is SEHNR and CDR2 is FQNEAQ (reference sequence). CDR3 coding DNA: TGTGCCAGCAGCTTAGCTTTCGGGAGTCTACACGAGCAGTACTTC. It encodes CASSLAFGSLHEQYF.

The chain joins TRBV5-4 to TRBJ2-3, with TRBD2 matching over 7 bases. CDR1 SGHNT and CDR2 YYREEE come from the germline V gene (reference sequence). The CDR3 is 14 amino acids. V shed 4 bases, J shed 14 bases, and the junction held 16 bases outside the gene matches. The CDR3 DNA reads as TGTGCCAGCAGCCCAGATTTACTAGCGCCTTACGTGTATTTT. The encoded protein is CASSPDLLAPYVYF. Together with reference TRBV5-4 and TRBJ2-3, the CDR3 gives the full variable domain: ETGVTQSPTHLIKTRGQQVTLRCSSQSGHNTVSWYQQALGQGPQFIFQYYREEENGRGNFPPRFSGLQFPNYSSELNVNALELDDSALYLCASSPDLLAPYVYFGPGTRLTVL.

This rearrangement joins TRBV19 to TRBJ2-1; D is possibly TRBD1 (5 bases). The CDR3 runs 14 residues. Between the trimmed V and J ends, which lost 10 bases and 0 bases, there was a span of 13 bases. Germline V gene sequence: CDR1 LNHDA, CDR2 SQIVND (reference sequence). The CDR3 nucleotides are TGTGCCACCGCGACAGAGAGCTCCTACAATGAGCAGTTCTTC. This translates into CATATESSYNEQFF.

The chain is built from TRBV7-9 and TRBJ2-7, with TRBD1 identical over 9 bases. Trimming at V came to 7 bases and at J to 6 bases, leaving 16 bases not matched to a gene. This CDR3 comprises 16 residues. Germline V gene lookup returns CDR1 SEHNR and CDR2 FQNEAQ (reference sequence). This CDR3 is CASTGAGTGNSLEQYF. The DNA of the CDR3 is TGTGCCAGCACCGGAGCCGGGACAGGGAATTCCCTCGAGCAGTACTTC. The full variable domain, rest sourced from reference TRBV7-9 and TRBJ2-7, is DTGVSQNPRHKITKRGQNVTFRCDPISEHNRLYWYRQTLGQGPEFLTYFQNEAQLEKSRLLSDRFSAERPKGSFSTLEIQRTEQGDSAMYLCASTGAGTGNSLEQYFGPGTRLTVT.

The chain carries TRBV11-2 and TRBJ2-1; D is perhaps TRBD1 (5 bases). Deletions cut 2 bases from V and 14 bases from J, with 13 bases between. The germline gives CDR1 SGHAT, CDR2 FQNNGV. This CDR3 comprises 12 residues. CDR3 sequence reads: CASSLSPPREFF. The CDR3 nucleotides read TGTGCCAGCAGCTTAAGTCCACCCAGGGAGTTCTTC.

The V and J genes are TRBV6-1 and TRBJ1-2; TRBD1 is a possible D gene (5 bases). The ends were cut back, 8 bases at V and 4 bases at J, with 17 bases in the middle. Germline V lookup: CDR1 MNHNS, CDR2 SASEGT. The CDR3 runs 14 residues. CDR3 bases: TGTGCCAGCCGGCGGCCACCCGGGGGCTATGGCTACACCTTC. This sequence encodes CASRRPPGGYGYTF.

V usage is TRBV2 and J usage is TRBJ1-5; D is uncertain. This CDR3 is 19 amino acids long. From germline, CDR1 is SNHLY and CDR2 FYNNEI. Trimming removed 6 bases from V and 0 bases from J, with 24 bases in between. CDR3 sequence (DNA): TGTGCCAGCAGCGGGGTTCGGGCCAGTCCCTTAGGTAGCAATCAGCCCCAGCATTTT. Encoded protein: CASSGVRASPLGSNQPQHF.